A single sample is the source of the 16 T cell receptor beta chains below, sequenced in a study of blood T cells in healthy people across ages. Then a second PCR, running roughly 6 to 12 cycles, was carried out with a sample-barcoded 5' primer and a J-beta primer mix. One entry per CDR3 protein results from TCRdb running MiXCR on the 5' RACE reads. The data show some 760,000 distinct CDR3 sequences, just under 25% seen once. In addition, the sample was reused for a study of T cells of mothers and their children.

The sequenced sample was blood. These receptors all come from a boy younger than 18 in good health.

The chain combines TRBV29-1 with TRBJ2-3, with TRBD2 matching over 7 bases. The CDR3 spans 16 residues. Germline assignment: CDR1 SQVTM and CDR2 ANQGSEA. V was pared by 3 bases and J by 8 bases, with 17 bases of the junction left unmatched. CDR3 bases: TGCAGCGTTGAGGGTACCGGGACTACCGGAGTTGGTACGCAGTATTTT. Translated, it gives CSVEGTGTTGVGTQYF.

Concerning this clonotype itself: One end of the junction varies from germline; a read error may be responsible. The V and J genes are TRBV28 and TRBJ1-4; D not certain. Germline V gene sequence: CDR1 MDHEN, CDR2 SYDVKM. The CDR3 runs 17 residues. CDR3 DNA: TGTGCCAGTAGTTCGCCATTGGGAGCCCGCCGCGCGAAAAAACTGTTTTTT. Translated, it gives CASSSPLGARRAKKLFF.

The chain couples TRBV5-1 to TRBJ2-6, with 10 bases matching TRBD1. The CDR3 contains 17 residues. V lost 4 bases to trimming and J lost 4 bases; unmatched junction nucleotides: 8. Germline CDR1 reads SGHRS; CDR2 reads YFSETQ. The CDR3 is CASSRTGQGSGANVLTF. The CDR3 nucleotides are TGCGCCAGCAGCCGTACGGGACAGGGGTCCGGGGCCAACGTCCTGACTTTC. Full variable domain (missing parts from reference TRBV5-1 and TRBJ2-6): KAGVTQTPRYLIKTRGQQVTLSCSPISGHRSVSWYQQTPGQGLQFLFEYFSETQRNKGNFPGRFSGRQFSNSRSEMNVSTLELGDSALYLCASSRTGQGSGANVLTFGAGSRLTVL.

This chain links TRBV12-3 or TRBV12-4 with TRBJ2-1; TRBD2 matches 15 bases. Trimming cost V 5 bases and J 0 bases; bases outside gene matches: 5. The length of the CDR3 is 18 residues. The CDR3, as DNA: TGTGCCAGCAGTGATGGACTAGCGGGAGGGAGCTCCTACAATGAGCAGTTCTTC. Amino acids: CASSDGLAGGSSYNEQFF.

The V and J genes are TRBV5-6 and TRBJ2-6; no clear D gene. The CDR3 runs to 15 residues. CDR1 is SGHDT and CDR2 is YYEEEE in the germline V gene. The V end was cut by 0 bases, the J end by 2 bases, with 6 bases between. The CDR3 sequence: CASSLGRAGANVLTF. For the CDR3, the DNA is TGTGCCAGCAGCTTGGGGAGAGCTGGGGCCAACGTCCTGACTTTC.

The genes are TRBV6-1 and TRBJ2-7; the D is unclear. This CDR3 is built from 12 residues. Per germline, CDR1 MNHNS and CDR2 SASEGT. The V end lost 6 bases, the J end lost 7 bases, and 13 bases lay between the germline ends. The CDR3 coding sequence is TGTGCCAGCAGACCGGCTGCGAGGGAGCAGTACTTC. Protein product: CASRPAAREQYF.

This chain connects TRBV21-1 to TRBJ2-7. TRBV21-1 is reported as a pseudogene. This CDR3 spans 12 amino acids. The CDR3 DNA follows: TGTGCCAGCAGCAAAATCGGGCACGAGCAGTACTTC. Amino acids: CASSKIGHEQYF.

The chain employs TRBV6-2 or TRBV6-3 and TRBJ2-7, with D uncertain. CDR3 length: 14 amino acids. The germline V and J ends were trimmed by 0 bases and 2 bases, with 8 bases remaining between them. Germline CDR1 and CDR2: MNHEY and SVGEGT. This CDR3 reads CASSYSHSTYEQYF. For the CDR3, the DNA is TGTGCCAGCAGTTACTCGCACAGTACCTACGAGCAGTACTTC.

V is TRBV15 and J is TRBJ1-4; D call uncertain. CDR3 size: 16 residues. Trimming removed 0 bases from V and 0 bases from J, with 8 bases in between. CDR1 and CDR2 from the germline V gene are LNHNV and YYDKDF (reference sequence). DNA of the CDR3: TGTGCCACCAGCAGAGACAGTTCTGCAACTAATGAAAAACTGTTTTTT. This encodes CATSRDSSATNEKLFF.

This clonotype occurred a few times. J is TRBJ2-2 and V is TRBV12-3 or TRBV12-4; 10 nucleotides line up with TRBD1. This CDR3 has 16 residues. Germline trimming cut 3 bases from V and 4 bases from J; bases unmatched to any gene: 5. CDR3 protein: CASSFRQGASTGELFF. In DNA, the CDR3 is TGTGCCAGCAGTTTCAGACAGGGGGCTAGCACCGGGGAGCTGTTTTTT.

This clonotype has a handful of counts. The rearrangement uses TRBV7-2 and TRBJ2-6; D is ambiguous. Germline CDR1 and CDR2: SGHTA and FQGNSA. CDR3 length: 14 residues. Trimming shortened V by 5 bases and J by 4 bases, and 9 bases separated the two germline ends. CDR3 sequence reads: CASSTSTGANVLTF. In DNA, the CDR3 is TGTGCCAGCAGCACCAGCACCGGGGCCAACGTCCTGACTTTC.

Only a few counts were recorded for this clonotype. This chain connects TRBV5-1 to TRBJ2-7; D is perhaps TRBD1 or TRBD2 (5 bases each). V was clipped by 4 bases and J by 1 base, with 15 bases between them. Germline CDR1 is SGHRS and CDR2 is YFSETQ. This CDR3 comprises 15 residues. CDR3 coding DNA: TGCGCCAGCAGCCACGGGACCGCACAATCCTACGAGCAGTACTTC. Translation gives CASSHGTAQSYEQYF. Drawing the rest from reference TRBV5-1 and TRBJ2-7, the complete variable domain is KAGVTQTPRYLIKTRGQQVTLSCSPISGHRSVSWYQQTPGQGLQFLFEYFSETQRNKGNFPGRFSGRQFSNSRSEMNVSTLELGDSALYLCASSHGTAQSYEQYFGPGTRLTVT.

There are many counts of this clonotype. The V call is TRBV19, the J call TRBJ2-5; D remains unclear. Trimming cost V 3 bases and J 3 bases, with 5 bases left between them. Per the germline V gene, CDR1 is LNHDA and CDR2 is SQIVND (reference sequence). This CDR3 is 12 amino acids long. CDR3 in DNA: TGTGCCAGTAGTATGGGTGAAGAGACCCAGTACTTC. Protein product: CASSMGEETQYF. The entire variable domain, with the rest obtained from reference TRBV19 and TRBJ2-5, is as follows: DGGITQSPKYLFRKEGQNVTLSCEQNLNHDAMYWYRQDPGQGLRLIYYSQIVNDFQKGDIAEGYSVSREKKESFPLTVTSAQKNPTAFYLCASSMGEETQYFGPGTRLLVL.

The chain couples TRBV10-2 to TRBJ2-5, with 8 nucleotides matching TRBD2. J lost 4 bases, V lost 3 bases, and 16 bases had no gene match. The CDR3 length is 18 residues. Germline loops: CDR1 WSHSY, CDR2 SAAADI. CDR3 in DNA: TGCGCCAGCAGTGAAGGGACCGGTAGCGGGATCGGGGGAGAGACCCAGTACTTC. Protein sequence: CASSEGTGSGIGGETQYF.

The rearrangement links TRBV29-1 to TRBJ2-5; 9 nucleotides match TRBD2. The junction had 8 bases not matched to a gene; V was cut back by 8 bases and J by 4 bases. CDR1 SQVTM and CDR2 ANQGSEA come from the germline V gene. The CDR3 sequence is 13 residues long. The CDR3 protein is CSLSGSAAETQYF. As DNA, the CDR3 is TGCAGCCTTAGCGGGAGTGCGGCAGAGACCCAGTACTTC.

This clonotype has a handful of counts. The chain couples TRBV5-1 to TRBJ2-7; D remains ambiguous. Looked up from germline, CDR1 is SGHRS and CDR2 is YFSETQ. The CDR3 loop spans 13 amino acids. V was shortened by 2 bases and J by 1 base, with 7 bases between the two germline ends. The CDR3 loop is CASSLAESYEQYF. DNA of the CDR3: TGCGCCAGCAGCTTAGCCGAGTCCTACGAGCAGTACTTC.